These T cell receptor beta chains were read from a single sample in a study of blood T cell repertoires in COVID-19. TCRdb's copy holds only in-frame clones and misses some; the assay was immunoSEQ multiplex PCR. The profile shows more than 150,000 clones, 81% of them singletons. Sequenced: peripheral blood. Receptors originate from an elderly woman with COVID-19, enrolled during active disease. Each CDR3 is given with its conserved first and last residue. D genes are given only for firm matches. Some rows mark clone size as missing; the rest say once, few, many or name a class of expanded clone.

V	size	D	J	CDR3	DNA
TRBV19	NA	NA	TRBJ2-7	CASSKTMNSYEQYF	TGTGCCAGTAGTAAGACAATGAACTCCTACGAGCAGTACTTC
TRBV19	NA	NA	TRBJ1-2	CASRHGGANYGYTF	TGTGCCAGTAGGCACGGGGGGGCGAACTATGGCTACACCTTC
TRBV11-2	NA	NA	TRBJ2-1	CASSSWGASGGTYNEQFF	TGTGCCAGCAGCTCGTGGGGGGCTAGCGGAGGAACGTACAATGAGCAGTTCTTC
TRBV5-1	once	TRBD1	TRBJ1-2	CASSLERGRDGYTF	TGCGCCAGCAGCTTGGAGAGGGGGCGAGATGGCTACACCTTC
TRBV7-2	NA	NA	TRBJ2-3	CASSLWASTDTQYF	TGTGCCAGCAGCTTATGGGCCAGCACAGATACGCAGTATTTT
TRBV21-1	NA	NA	TRBJ2-3	CASSKRIKGQEVTDTQYF	TGTGCCAGCAGCAAAAGGATCAAGGGACAGGAGGTGACAGATACGCAGTATTTT
TRBV19	NA	TRBD1	TRBJ1-4	CASSRDRGRKEKLFF	TGTGCCAGTAGTAGGGACAGGGGACGAAAGGAAAAACTGTTTTTT
TRBV6-5	NA	NA	TRBJ2-7	CASSYALAAPYEQYF	TGTGCCAGCAGTTACGCCCTGGCGGCACCCTACGAGCAGTACTTC
TRBV30	NA	NA	TRBJ1-2	CAWSRDRPYGYTF	TGTGCCTGGAGTCGAGACAGACCCTATGGCTACACCTTC
TRBV6-5	NA	NA	TRBJ2-7	CASSYGFGEQYF	TGTGCCAGCAGTTACGGCTTTGGCGAGCAGTACTTC
TRBV7-9	NA	TRBD2	TRBJ2-1	CASSPRLAGDEQFF	TGTGCCAGCAGCCCCCGACTAGCGGGGGATGAGCAGTTCTTC
TRBV19	NA	NA	TRBJ1-2	CASSIRDGGYGYTF	TGTGCCAGTAGTATAAGGGACGGGGGCTATGGCTACACCTTC
TRBV2	few	NA	TRBJ1-1	CASSGQVSATEAFF	TGTGCCAGCAGCGGCCAGGTTTCGGCCACTGAAGCTTTCTTT
TRBV6-5	NA	TRBD1	TRBJ2-7	CASSYSPGGYEQYF	TGTGCCAGCAGTTACTCCCCAGGGGGATACGAGCAGTACTTC
TRBV15	few	TRBD1	TRBJ2-2	CATSRGGTGDTGELFF	TGTGCCACCAGCAGAGGGGGGACAGGTGACACCGGGGAGCTGTTTTTT
TRBV5-8	NA	TRBD1	TRBJ1-3	CASRVPRQGWAGNTIYF	TGTGCCAGCCGCGTCCCCCGACAGGGATGGGCTGGAAACACCATATATTTT
TRBV19	NA	TRBD2	TRBJ2-5	CASSGWAGGSQETQYF	TGTGCCAGTAGTGGCTGGGCGGGAGGGTCCCAAGAGACCCAGTACTTC